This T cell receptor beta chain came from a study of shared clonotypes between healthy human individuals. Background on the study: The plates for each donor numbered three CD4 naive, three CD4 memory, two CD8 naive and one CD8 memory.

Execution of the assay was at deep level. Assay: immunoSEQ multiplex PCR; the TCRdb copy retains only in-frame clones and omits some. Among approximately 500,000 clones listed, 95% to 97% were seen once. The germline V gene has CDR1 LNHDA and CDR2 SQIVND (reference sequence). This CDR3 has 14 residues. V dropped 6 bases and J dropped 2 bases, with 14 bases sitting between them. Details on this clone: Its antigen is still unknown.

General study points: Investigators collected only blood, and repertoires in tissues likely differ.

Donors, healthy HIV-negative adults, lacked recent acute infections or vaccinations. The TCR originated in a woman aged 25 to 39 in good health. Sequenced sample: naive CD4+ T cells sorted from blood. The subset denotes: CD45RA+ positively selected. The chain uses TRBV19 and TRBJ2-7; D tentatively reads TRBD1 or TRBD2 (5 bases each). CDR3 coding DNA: TGTGCCAGTAGACTCCGGGACGGACCCTACGAGCAGTACTTC. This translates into CASRLRDGPYEQYF.